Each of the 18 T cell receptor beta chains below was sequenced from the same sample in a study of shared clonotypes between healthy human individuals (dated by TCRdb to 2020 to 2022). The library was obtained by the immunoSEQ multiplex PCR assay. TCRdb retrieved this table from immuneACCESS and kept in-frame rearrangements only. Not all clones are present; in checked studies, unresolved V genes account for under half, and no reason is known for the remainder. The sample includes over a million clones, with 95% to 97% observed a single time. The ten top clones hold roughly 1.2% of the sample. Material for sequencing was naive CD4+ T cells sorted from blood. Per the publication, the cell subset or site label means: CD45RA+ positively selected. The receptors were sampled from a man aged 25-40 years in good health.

CDR3 nucleotides: TGTGCCAGCAGTGCCCTGGAGGGCGAGCAGTACTTC. This translates into CASSALEGEQYF. This chain connects TRBV6-6 to TRBJ2-7; possibly TRBD2 for D (6 bases). The CDR3 consists of 12 residues. CDR1 MNHNY and CDR2 SVGAGI come from the germline V gene (reference sequence). Trimming stripped 5 bases from V and 6 bases from J, with 11 bases between.

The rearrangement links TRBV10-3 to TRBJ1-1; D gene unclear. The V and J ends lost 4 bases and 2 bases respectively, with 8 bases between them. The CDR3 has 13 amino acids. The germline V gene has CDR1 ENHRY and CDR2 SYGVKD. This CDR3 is CAISVSSNTEAFF. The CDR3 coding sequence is TGTGCCATCAGTGTATCGTCCAACACTGAAGCTTTCTTT.

CDR3 protein: CASYSGRELDTQYF. CDR3 sequence (DNA): TGCGCCAGCTATAGCGGGAGGGAATTGGATACGCAGTATTTT. The V call is TRBV10-1, the J call TRBJ2-3; 11 bases match TRBD2. The junction had 7 bases not matched to a gene; V was cut back by 8 bases and J by 6 bases. Germline V gene sequence: CDR1 WNHNN, CDR2 SYGVQD (reference sequence). The CDR3 has 14 amino acids.

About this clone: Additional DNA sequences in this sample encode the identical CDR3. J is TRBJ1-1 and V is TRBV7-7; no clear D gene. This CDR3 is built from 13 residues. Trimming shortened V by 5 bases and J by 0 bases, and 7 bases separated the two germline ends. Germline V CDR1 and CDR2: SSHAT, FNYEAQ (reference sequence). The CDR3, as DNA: TGTGCCAGCAGCCCAACTATGAACACTGAAGCTTTCTTT. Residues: CASSPTMNTEAFF.

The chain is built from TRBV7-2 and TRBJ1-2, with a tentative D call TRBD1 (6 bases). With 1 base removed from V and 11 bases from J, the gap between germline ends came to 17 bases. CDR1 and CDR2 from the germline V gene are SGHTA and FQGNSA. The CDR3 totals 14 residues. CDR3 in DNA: TGTGCCAGCAGCTTAGGGGGGCGTTCGTCTGGATACACCTTC. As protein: CASSLGGRSSGYTF.

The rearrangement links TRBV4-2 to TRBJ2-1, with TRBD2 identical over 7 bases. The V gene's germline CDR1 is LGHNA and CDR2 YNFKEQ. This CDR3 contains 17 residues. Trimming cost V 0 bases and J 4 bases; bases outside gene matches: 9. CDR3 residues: CASSQETGTNLYNEQFF. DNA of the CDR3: TGTGCCAGCAGCCAAGAGACCGGGACTAACCTTTACAATGAGCAGTTCTTC.

CDR3: CASSGLAGDTQYF. The CDR3 region has the DNA TGTGCCAGCAGCGGACTAGCGGGAGATACGCAGTATTTT. The V gene is TRBV9, the J gene TRBJ2-3; 10 nucleotides match TRBD2. V was clipped by 3 bases and J by 5 bases; unmatched bases: 0. The CDR3 covers 13 residues. Germline V gene data show CDR1 as SGDLS and CDR2 as YYNGEE.

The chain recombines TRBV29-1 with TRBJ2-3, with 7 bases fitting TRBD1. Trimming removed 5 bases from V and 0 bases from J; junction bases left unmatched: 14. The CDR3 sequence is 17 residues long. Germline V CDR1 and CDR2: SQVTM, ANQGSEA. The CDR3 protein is CSVSPLGATGSTDTQYF. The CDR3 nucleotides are TGCAGCGTTTCCCCCCTTGGAGCGACAGGGAGCACAGATACGCAGTATTTT.

This CDR3 is CASTIYGLAGGEVDTQYF. Written as DNA, the CDR3 is TGCGCCAGCACGATTTACGGACTAGCGGGAGGGGAGGTAGATACGCAGTATTTT. V usage is TRBV10-2 and J usage is TRBJ2-3; TRBD2 matches 15 bases. Germline V gene data show CDR1 as WSHSY and CDR2 as SAAADI. With 7 bases clipped from V and 5 bases from J, the junction kept 13 bases outside the gene matches. The length of the CDR3 is 18 residues.

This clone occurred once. CDR3 loop: CASSPQGIQAGNTIYF. CDR3 nucleotide sequence: TGTGCCAGCTCACCACAAGGAATTCAAGCAGGAAACACCATATATTTT. V and J are TRBV18 and TRBJ1-3; D is uncertain. The CDR3 consists of 16 residues. V was pared by 1 base and J by 4 bases, with 14 bases between. The germline V gene encodes CDR1 KGHSH and CDR2 LQKENI.

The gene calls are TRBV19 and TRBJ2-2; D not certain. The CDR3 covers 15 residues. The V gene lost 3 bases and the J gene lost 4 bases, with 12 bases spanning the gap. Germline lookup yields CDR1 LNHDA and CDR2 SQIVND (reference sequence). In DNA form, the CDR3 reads TGTGCCAGTAGTATCACAAGGGCGACCACCGGGGAGCTGTTTTTT. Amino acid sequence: CASSITRATTGELFF.

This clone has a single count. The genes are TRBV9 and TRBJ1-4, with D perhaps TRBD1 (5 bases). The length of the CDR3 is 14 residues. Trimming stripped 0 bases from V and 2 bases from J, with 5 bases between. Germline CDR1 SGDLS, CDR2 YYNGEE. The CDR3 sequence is CASSVGGTNEKLFF. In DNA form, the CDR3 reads TGTGCCAGCAGCGTAGGGGGGACTAATGAAAAACTGTTTTTT.

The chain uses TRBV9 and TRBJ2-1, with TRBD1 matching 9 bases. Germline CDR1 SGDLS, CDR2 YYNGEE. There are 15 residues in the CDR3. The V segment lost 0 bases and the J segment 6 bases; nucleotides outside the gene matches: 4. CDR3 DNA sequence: TGTGCCAGCAGCGTAGTCTTGGGACAGGGCAATGAGCAGTTCTTC. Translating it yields CASSVVLGQGNEQFF.

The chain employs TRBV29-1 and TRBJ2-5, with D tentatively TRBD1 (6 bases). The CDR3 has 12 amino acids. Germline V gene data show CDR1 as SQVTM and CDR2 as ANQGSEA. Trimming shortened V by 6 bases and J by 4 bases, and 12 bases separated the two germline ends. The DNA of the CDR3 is TGCAGCGTAAAGCAGGGGAGAGAGACCCAGTACTTC. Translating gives CSVKQGRETQYF.

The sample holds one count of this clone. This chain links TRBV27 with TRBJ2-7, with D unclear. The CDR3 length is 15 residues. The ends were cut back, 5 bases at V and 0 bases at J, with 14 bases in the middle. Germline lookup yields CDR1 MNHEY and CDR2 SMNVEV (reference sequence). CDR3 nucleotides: TGTGCCAGCAGTACCACCCCGTGGGACTCCTACGAGCAGTACTTC. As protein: CASSTTPWDSYEQYF.

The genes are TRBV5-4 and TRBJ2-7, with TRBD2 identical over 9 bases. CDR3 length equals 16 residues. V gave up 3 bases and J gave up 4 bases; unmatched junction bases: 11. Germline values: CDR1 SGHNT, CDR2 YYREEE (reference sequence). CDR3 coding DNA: TGTGCCAGCAGCTCGAGCCGTGGGAGCGGGAGGTACGAGCAGTACTTC. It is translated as CASSSSRGSGRYEQYF.

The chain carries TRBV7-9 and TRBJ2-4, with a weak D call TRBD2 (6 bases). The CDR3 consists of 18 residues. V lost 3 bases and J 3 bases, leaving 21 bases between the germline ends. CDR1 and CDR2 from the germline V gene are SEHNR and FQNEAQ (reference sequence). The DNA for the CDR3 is TGTGCCAGCAGCTTGGACCTCTTGTTCCTGGAGGGCAAAAACATTCAGTACTTC. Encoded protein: CASSLDLLFLEGKNIQYF.

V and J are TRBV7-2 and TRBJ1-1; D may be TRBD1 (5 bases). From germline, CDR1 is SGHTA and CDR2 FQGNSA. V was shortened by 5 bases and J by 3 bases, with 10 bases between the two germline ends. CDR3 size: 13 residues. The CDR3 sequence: CASSRGPYTEAFF. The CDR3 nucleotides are TGTGCCAGCAGCCGGGGACCCTACACTGAAGCTTTCTTT.